One sample yielded the 18 T cell receptor beta chains listed below, sequenced in a study of T cells in Graves' hyperthyroidism and ophthalmopathy. Researchers amplified the TCR beta CDR3 regions from RNA transcripts. HTBI primers were employed in a first-round RT-PCR of the TCR CDR3. MiXCR, run by TCRdb on the multiplex PCR reads, gives a single entry per CDR3 protein. Among hundreds of thousands of distinct CDR3 sequences, approximately 15% were seen once, and the ten largest hold roughly 5.7%. The sample comprised blood. These receptors all stem from a woman under 40 with Graves' hyperthyroidism that later progressed to Graves' ophthalmopathy.

This clonotype was counted many times. The chain is built from TRBV12-3 or TRBV12-4 and TRBJ1-5; 8 nucleotides match TRBD1. Trimming at V came to 6 bases and at J to 4 bases, leaving 8 bases not matched to a gene. This CDR3 region has 15 residues. The DNA for the CDR3 is TGTGCCAGCAGGGGGGGACAGGTAGGGAATCAGCCCCAGCATTTT. It encodes CASRGGQVGNQPQHF.

This chain connects TRBV6-2 or TRBV6-3 to TRBJ1-4, with D possibly being TRBD1 (6 bases). This CDR3 comprises 15 residues. V lost 4 bases, J lost 5 bases, and 14 bases lay in between. The germline V gene encodes CDR1 MNHEY and CDR2 SVGEGT. The CDR3 nucleotides read TGTGCCAGCAGTTCCCACAGGGCCGTAAATGAAAAACTGTTTTTT. This codes for CASSSHRAVNEKLFF.

This clonotype was recorded many times. The junction departs from the called germline gene at one end, perhaps through a read error. The V gene is TRBV2, the J gene TRBJ2-3; maybe TRBD2 (7 bases). The germline V gene has CDR1 SNHLY and CDR2 FYNNEI. The CDR3 is 14 residues long. This chain's CDR3 is CASREGGGPDTQYF. As DNA, the CDR3 is TGTGCCAGCAGGGAAGGGGGAGGGCCGGATACGCAGTATTTT.

This clonotype appeared many times. This chain links TRBV28 with TRBJ2-1; D ambiguous. The CDR3 totals 15 residues. Germline loops: CDR1 MDHEN, CDR2 SYDVKM. V dropped 2 bases and J dropped 0 bases, with 8 bases sitting between them. The CDR3 reads CASSLIWDSYNEQFF. The CDR3 nucleotides read TGTGCCAGCAGTTTAATCTGGGACTCCTACAATGAGCAGTTCTTC.

This clonotype was observed a few times. This chain joins TRBV30 and TRBJ2-1; D may be TRBD2 (5 bases). The germline V gene has CDR1 GTSNPN and CDR2 SVGIG (reference sequence). Trimming took off 3 bases at V and 5 bases at J, with 17 bases between the two ends. The CDR3 is made up of 15 amino acids. The CDR3 sequence: CAWRGRGIPHNEQFF. The CDR3 DNA sequence: TGTGCCTGGAGGGGGAGAGGGATTCCCCACAATGAGCAGTTCTTC.

In its sample, this clonotype was seen many times. The V and J genes are TRBV28 and TRBJ2-1, with TRBD2 matching over 8 bases. Looked up from germline, CDR1 is MDHEN and CDR2 is SYDVKM. The CDR3 length is 14 residues. After removal of 6 bases from V and 4 bases from J, the junction contained 5 bases not matched to a gene. Here the CDR3 reads CASRLAGLYNEQFF. Written as DNA, the CDR3 is TGTGCCAGCAGGCTAGCGGGTCTTTACAATGAGCAGTTCTTC.

This sequence joins TRBV19 and TRBJ2-2, with unresolved D. Germline values: CDR1 LNHDA, CDR2 SQIVND (reference sequence). The CDR3 is 11 amino acids. V was pared by 3 bases and J by 9 bases, with 5 bases between. The CDR3 is CASSISRELFF. CDR3 DNA sequence: TGTGCCAGTAGTATTTCCCGGGAGCTGTTTTTT.

In this sample, this clonotype turned up many times. The gene calls are TRBV7-9 and TRBJ2-7; D remains ambiguous. V was shortened by 5 bases and J by 5 bases, with 10 bases between the two germline ends. CDR1 and CDR2 from the germline V gene are SEHNR and FQNEAQ (reference sequence). The CDR3 has 12 amino acids. CDR3: CASSTLEDEQYF. The CDR3, as DNA: TGTGCCAGCAGCACCCTAGAGGACGAGCAGTACTTC.

At least ten counts were recorded for this clonotype. This chain joins TRBV20-1 and TRBJ2-7, with 7 nucleotides matching TRBD1. Trimming cost V 4 bases and J 0 bases; bases outside gene matches: 6. CDR1 is DFQATT and CDR2 is SNEGSKA in the germline V gene (reference sequence). This CDR3 comprises 14 residues. The CDR3 DNA sequence: TGCAGTGCTATTGTACAGGGGTTCTCCTACGAGCAGTACTTC. Translation: CSAIVQGFSYEQYF.

This clonotype was recorded many times. The rearrangement links TRBV2 to TRBJ2-5, with 11 bases fitting TRBD2. CDR3 length: 17 residues. Per germline, CDR1 SNHLY and CDR2 FYNNEI. V trimming: 2 bases; J trimming: 6 bases; junction bases outside the gene matches: 11. CDR3 DNA sequence: TGTGCCAGCAGTGAAAATATTTTTGGGACTAGCGGAAAGACCCAGTACTTC. Its protein is CASSENIFGTSGKTQYF.

This clonotype was picked up many times. The chain links TRBV3-1 to TRBJ2-7, with D possibly TRBD1 on 5 matching bases. The CDR3 extends over 13 amino acids. The V end was cut by 10 bases, the J end by 7 bases, with 20 bases between. From germline, CDR1 is LGHDT and CDR2 YNNKEL (reference sequence). The CDR3, as DNA: TGTGCCACCCCGTGGCAGGGAAGTGGAGAGCAGTACTTC. Translated, it gives CATPWQGSGEQYF.

This clonotype showed up just a few times. This chain uses TRBV7-9 with TRBJ1-5; D remains ambiguous. CDR3 size: 16 residues. V was cut by 4 bases and J by 6 bases, with 19 bases left in between. Germline lookup yields CDR1 SEHNR and CDR2 FQNEAQ (reference sequence). The CDR3 DNA follows: TGTGCCAGCAGCTCGACGGACCACATTGCCACTCAGCCCCAGCATTTT. Its protein is CASSSTDHIATQPQHF. Looking up the rest from reference TRBV7-9 and TRBJ1-5 gives the full variable domain: DTGVSQNPRHKITKRGQNVTFRCDPISEHNRLYWYRQTLGQGPEFLTYFQNEAQLEKSRLLSDRFSAERPKGSFSTLEIQRTEQGDSAMYLCASSSTDHIATQPQHFGDGTRLSIL.

This clonotype was seen at least ten times. This chain links TRBV6-2 or TRBV6-3 with TRBJ2-1; the match to TRBD1 covers 7 bases. With V trimmed by 8 bases and J by 6 bases, 13 bases remained unmatched. Germline loops: CDR1 MNHEY, CDR2 SVGEGT. CDR3 size: 15 residues. CDR3: CASCLFPGTVNEQFF. The CDR3 DNA follows: TGTGCCAGCTGTTTATTTCCCGGGACAGTCAATGAGCAGTTCTTC.

This clonotype showed up many times. The J gene is TRBJ2-3, the V gene TRBV9, with TRBD2 matching 7 bases. The length of the CDR3 is 16 residues. Germline values: CDR1 SGDLS, CDR2 YYNGEE. Unmatched junction bases numbered 10, after V lost 4 bases and J lost 2 bases. The CDR3 loop is CASSPGGTGLTDTQYF. The CDR3 bases are TGTGCCAGCAGCCCCGGGGGGACGGGACTCACAGATACGCAGTATTTT. The whole variable domain, remainder taken from reference TRBV9 and TRBJ2-3, is DSGVTQTPKHLITATGQRVTLRCSPRSGDLSVYWYQQSLDQGLQFLIQYYNGEERAKGNILERFSAQQFPDLHSELNLSSLELGDSALYFCASSPGGTGLTDTQYFGPGTRLTVL.

The sample holds many counts of this clonotype. The rearrangement links TRBV19 to TRBJ2-1, with 11 positions matching TRBD2. With 0 bases clipped from V and 3 bases from J, the junction kept 4 bases outside the gene matches. Germline V gene data show CDR1 as LNHDA and CDR2 as SQIVND (reference sequence). The CDR3 sequence is 17 residues long. The CDR3 is CASSIDGGTSGYNEQFF. In DNA form, the CDR3 reads TGTGCCAGTAGTATAGATGGGGGGACTAGCGGCTACAATGAGCAGTTCTTC.

Concerning this clonotype: This may come from a read error, since a much larger clone is one base off. V and J are TRBV3-1 and TRBJ2-7, with D perhaps matching TRBD1 or TRBD2 (6 bases each). V lost 4 bases and J 5 bases, leaving 21 bases between the germline ends. Looked up from germline, CDR1 is LGHDT and CDR2 is YNNKEL (reference sequence). The CDR3 has 16 amino acids. The CDR3 DNA sequence: TGTGCCAGCAGCCCTGGCCGGGGGCCAACACCCGACGAGCAGTACTTC. Protein product: CASSPGRGPTPDEQYF.

This clonotype has a count of ten or more. The chain recombines TRBV5-1 with TRBJ2-3, with 9 positions matching TRBD1. J was trimmed by 3 bases and V by 4 bases; bases with no gene match: 3. This CDR3 has 14 amino acids. The V gene's germline CDR1 is SGHRS and CDR2 YFSETQ. CDR3 nucleotides: TGCGCCAGCAGCCGACAGGGGGGAACAGATACGCAGTATTTT. Encoded protein: CASSRQGGTDTQYF.

The chain recombines TRBV20-1 with TRBJ2-5; D remains unclear. Between the trimmed V and J ends, which lost 1 base and 3 bases, there was a span of 6 bases. Germline lookup yields CDR1 DFQATT and CDR2 SNEGSKA (reference sequence). The CDR3 spans 12 residues. This CDR3 reads CSARGAEETQYF. CDR3 sequence (DNA): TGCAGTGCTAGAGGGGCCGAAGAGACCCAGTACTTC.